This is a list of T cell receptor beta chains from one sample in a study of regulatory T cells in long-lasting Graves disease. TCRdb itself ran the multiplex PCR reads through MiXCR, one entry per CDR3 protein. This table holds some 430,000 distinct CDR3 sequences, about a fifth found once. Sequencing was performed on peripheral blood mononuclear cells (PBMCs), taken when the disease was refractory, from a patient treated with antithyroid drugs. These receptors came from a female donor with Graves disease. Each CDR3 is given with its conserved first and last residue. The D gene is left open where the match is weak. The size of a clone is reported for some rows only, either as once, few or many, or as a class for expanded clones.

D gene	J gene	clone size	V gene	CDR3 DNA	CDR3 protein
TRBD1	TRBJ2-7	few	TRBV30	TGTGCCTGGGGGGACAGTTCCTACGAGCAGTACTTC	CAWGDSSYEQYF
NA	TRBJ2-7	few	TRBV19	TGTGCCACTACTTGGGGGTACGAGCAGTACTTC	CATTWGYEQYF
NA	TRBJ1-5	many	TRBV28	TGTGCCAGCAGGAAACAGGGCGCGGGTGACAATCAGCCCCAGCATTTT	CASRKQGAGDNQPQHF
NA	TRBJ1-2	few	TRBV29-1	TGCAGCGTTGAAGAGGTAACCTATGGCTACACCTTC	CSVEEVTYGYTF
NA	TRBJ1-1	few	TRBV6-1	TGTGCCAGCAGGAGGGTGGCAGGGGACACTGAAGCTTTCTTT	CASRRVAGDTEAFF
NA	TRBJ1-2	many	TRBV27	TGTGCCAGCAGTCTCGAGCCCTTGGGAGGCTACACCTTC	CASSLEPLGGYTF
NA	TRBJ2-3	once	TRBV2	TGTGCCAGCAGGGGACTCCCGCACTCCGATACGCAGTATTTT	CASRGLPHSDTQYF
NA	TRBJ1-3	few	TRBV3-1	TGTGCCAGCAGCCAATCGGCCTCTGGAAACACCATATATTTT	CASSQSASGNTIYF
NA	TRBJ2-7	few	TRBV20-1	TGCAGTCCTCTCGGGAACTACGAGCAGTACTTC	CSPLGNYEQYF
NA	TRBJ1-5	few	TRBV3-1	TGTGCCAGCAGCCAAGATCTGACGGGGGGCACCCATTTT	CASSQDLTGGTHF
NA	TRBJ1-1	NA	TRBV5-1	TGCGCCAGCAATTCCGGGAACACTGAAGCTATCTTT	CASNSGNTEAIF
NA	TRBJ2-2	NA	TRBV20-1	TGCAGTGCTGTAGAGGTGAACACCGGGGAGCTGTTTTTT	CSAVEVNTGELFF
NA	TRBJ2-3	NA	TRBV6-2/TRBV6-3	TGTGCCAGCAGTGCCGCCGCCCGGGGGATAGCGGAACTAACGGATACGCAGTATTTT	CASSAAARGIAELTDTQYF
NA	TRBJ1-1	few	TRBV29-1	TGCAGCGACGATGGCCTCGAAGCTTTCTTT	CSDDGLEAFF
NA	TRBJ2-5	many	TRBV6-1	TGTGCCAGCAGTTACCCTGCACAGGGCTGGCAAGAGACCCAGTACTTC	CASSYPAQGWQETQYF
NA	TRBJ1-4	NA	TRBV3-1	TGTGCCAGCAGCCAAGATAAAGCGGGGGTCGTTGGTGAAAAACTGTTTTTT	CASSQDKAGVVGEKLFF
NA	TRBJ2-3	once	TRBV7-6	TGTGCCAGCAGCTTAATGACCGGGAGTCCCACAGATACGCAGTATTTT	CASSLMTGSPTDTQYF
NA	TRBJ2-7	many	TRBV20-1	TGCAGTGCCTCAGGGGGAGGATCATACGAGCAGTACTTC	CSASGGGSYEQYF
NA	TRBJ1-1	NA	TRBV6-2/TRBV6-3	TGTGCCAGCAGTGCCCAGGGGAGTGAAGCTTTCTTT	CASSAQGSEAFF
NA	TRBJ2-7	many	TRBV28	TGTGCCAGCAGTCAAGTCACTCTAGCGAGCTCCTACGAGCAGTACTTC	CASSQVTLASSYEQYF
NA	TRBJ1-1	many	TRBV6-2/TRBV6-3	TGTGCCAGCAGTTACTGGAACACTGAAGCTTTCTTT	CASSYWNTEAFF
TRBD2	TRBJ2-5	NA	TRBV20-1	TGCAGTGCTAGCCCCTCGACGAAGGGACTAGCGGGAGTGGAGACCCAGTACTTC	CSASPSTKGLAGVETQYF
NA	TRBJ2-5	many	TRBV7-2	TGTGCCAGCAGCTTAGTAGGGGGAAAGGGGGAGACCCAGTACTTC	CASSLVGGKGETQYF
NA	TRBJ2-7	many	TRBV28	TGTGCCAGCAATGACGGCGGCGCCTACGAGCAGTACTTC	CASNDGGAYEQYF
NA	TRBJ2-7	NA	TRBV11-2	TGTGCCAGCTGGGAGGCCCCCTCCTACGAGCAGTACTTC	CASWEAPSYEQYF
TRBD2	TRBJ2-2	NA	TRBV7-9	TGTGCCAGCAGCTTAAGACTAGCGGGACGCACCGGGGAGCTGTTTTTT	CASSLRLAGRTGELFF
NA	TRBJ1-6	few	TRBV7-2	TGTGCCAGCAGCTTTTCAGGGCCACGCCACAATTCACCCCTCCACTTT	CASSFSGPRHNSPLHF
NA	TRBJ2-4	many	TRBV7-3	TGTGCCAGCAGCTTATCCGCGACTCCAAACATTCAGTACTTC	CASSLSATPNIQYF
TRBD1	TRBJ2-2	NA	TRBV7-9	TGTGCCAGCCCTCAGGGGGCGAACACCGGGGAGCTGTTTTTT	CASPQGANTGELFF
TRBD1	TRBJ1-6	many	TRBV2	TGTGCCAGCAGTGTCGGACAGGGCCATTCACCCCTCCACTTT	CASSVGQGHSPLHF
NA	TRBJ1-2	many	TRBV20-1	TGCAGTGCTAGAGTCGACACCGTATATGGCTACACCTTC	CSARVDTVYGYTF
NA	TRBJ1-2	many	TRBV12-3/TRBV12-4	TGTGCCAGCAGTATCTCAGGACGGCCCTGGGGCGAGGTTGGCTACACCTTC	CASSISGRPWGEVGYTF
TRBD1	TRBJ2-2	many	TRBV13	TGTGCCAGCAGCCGATCAGGACAGGACACCGGGGAGCTGTTTTTT	CASSRSGQDTGELFF
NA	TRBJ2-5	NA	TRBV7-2	TGTGCCAGCAGCTTTAGTCGTTTAAAGACTTGGCAAGAGACCCAGTACTTC	CASSFSRLKTWQETQYF
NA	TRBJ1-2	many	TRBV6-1	TGTGCCAGCAGTGAAGTGGCTCAAAACTATGGCTACACCTTC	CASSEVAQNYGYTF
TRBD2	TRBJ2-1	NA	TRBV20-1	TGCAGTGCTGAGAGCGGGGGGCCGAACAATGAGCAGTTCTTC	CSAESGGPNNEQFF
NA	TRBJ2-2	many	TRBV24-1	TGTGCCACCAGTCCGTGGGTGGGCACCGGGGAGCTGTTTTTT	CATSPWVGTGELFF
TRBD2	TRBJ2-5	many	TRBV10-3	TGTGCCATAGGGACTAGCGGGGGATGGTACCAAGAGACCCAGTACTTC	CAIGTSGGWYQETQYF
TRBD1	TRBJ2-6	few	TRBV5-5	TGTGCCAGCAGCTGGGAGACAGGGTCGGGGGCCAACGTCCTGACTTTC	CASSWETGSGANVLTF
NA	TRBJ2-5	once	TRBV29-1	TGCAGCGTCGCGGATGCCGGGACGGCGGTTGAGACCCAGTACTTC	CSVADAGTAVETQYF
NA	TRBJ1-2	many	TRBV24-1	TGTGCCCCCACGGTGGGGGAGAACTATGGCTACACCTTC	CAPTVGENYGYTF
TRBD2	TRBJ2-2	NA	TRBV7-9	TGTGCCAGCAGCCCTAGGGGTAGCGGGTACTCCGCGAACACCGGGGAGCTGTTTTTT	CASSPRGSGYSANTGELFF
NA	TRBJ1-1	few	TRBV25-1	TGTGCCAGCAGTGAAAGGTTCGGGAACACTGAAGCTTTCTTT	CASSERFGNTEAFF
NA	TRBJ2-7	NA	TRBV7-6	TGTGCCAGCAGCTACATGGGCGGAGGGACCTACGAGCAGTACTTC	CASSYMGGGTYEQYF
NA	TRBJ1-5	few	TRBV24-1	TGTGCCACCAGTGATGCCAGGGACCGCTATAGCAATCAGCCCCAGCATTTT	CATSDARDRYSNQPQHF
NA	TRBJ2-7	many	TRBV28	TGTGCCAGCACCCAGGGGGGTTACGAGCAGTACTTC	CASTQGGYEQYF
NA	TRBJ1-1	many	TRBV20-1	TGCAGTGTTCCCCTTCAGGGAGGGATGAACACTGAAGCTTTCTTT	CSVPLQGGMNTEAFF
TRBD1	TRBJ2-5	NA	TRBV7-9	TGTGCCAGCAGTTCCCCCGGGACAGGGGCTATAGAGACCCAGTACTTC	CASSSPGTGAIETQYF
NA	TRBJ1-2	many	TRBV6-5	TGTGCCAGCAGTTACTCTCGGGACACCTTCTATGGCTACACCTTC	CASSYSRDTFYGYTF
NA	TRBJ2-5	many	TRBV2	TGTGCCAGCAGTTTGACAAAACGAGAGACCCAGTACTTC	CASSLTKRETQYF
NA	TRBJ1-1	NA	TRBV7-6	TGTGCCAGCATGAGGGCGGAGAACACTGAAGCTTTCTTT	CASMRAENTEAFF
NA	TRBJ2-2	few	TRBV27	TGTGCCAGCAGTTATACAGTGGGCGGGGAGCTGTTTTTT	CASSYTVGGELFF
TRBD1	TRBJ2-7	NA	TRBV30	TGTGCCGTACTGACAGGGGGCTACGAGCAGTACTTC	CAVLTGGYEQYF
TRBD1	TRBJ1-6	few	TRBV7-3	TGTGCCAGCAGTAAGACGGGGACAGAGAATTCACCCCTCCACTTT	CASSKTGTENSPLHF
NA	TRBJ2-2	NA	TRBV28	TGTGCCAGCACTCCACCCCCGGGATGGCGGGGGGAGCTGTTTTTT	CASTPPPGWRGELFF